This T cell receptor beta chain derives from a study of beta chain features in type 1 diabetes. Whole-study results and caveats: For Type 1 diabetes patients, all four CD4+ subsets carried TCRB CDR3s that were moderately but significantly shorter. A cDNA-based sequencing approach could over-represent cells with high TCR expression.

This clone was picked up a small number of times. Its antigen is not identified. The authors sorted CD4+ naive, central memory, regulatory and stem cell-like memory cells via CD45RO/CCR7/CD25/CD127/CD95/CD27. The sequenced template was cDNA made from the entire isolated RNA. TCRdb's table, derived via immunoSEQ multiplex PCR, lists solely in-frame clones and lacks some. In the table there are about 150,000 clones, 11% of which are singletons. The J segment lost 5 bases and the V segment lost 5 bases, leaving 5 bases of the junction unmatched. Germline CDR1 is SGDLS and CDR2 is YYNGEE. The CDR3 runs to 13 residues.

The material sequenced was central memory CD4+ T cells from blood. The V gene is TRBV9, the J gene TRBJ2-3, with 7 bases lining up with TRBD2. This TCR derives from a man aged 18 to 29 in good health. Here the CDR3 reads CASRAGLVDTQYF. CDR3 in DNA: TGTGCCAGCAGAGCCGGACTAGTAGATACGCAGTATTTT.